This T cell receptor beta chain emerged from a study of molecular identifiers for immune sequencing clone quantification. Libraries for naive CD8 T cells, which were made from 20,000 to 1,000,000 sorted cells, drew on 10%, 30% or 50% of the RNA. Sorted naive CD8 T cells were those defined as CD8+CD4-CCR7+CD45RA+. TCRdb reanalysed the PCR reads using MiXCR and keeps one entry per CDR3 protein. The data contain approximately 500,000 distinct CDR3 sequences, roughly 25% of them singletons. The sample holds many counts of this clonotype. V lost 2 bases and J lost 6, with 26 bases in between. The CDR3 loop spans 18 amino acids. Germline CDR1 reads GTSNPN; CDR2 reads SVGIG (reference sequence).

The sequencing input was naive CD8+ T cells from blood, with Jurkat cell RNA spiked in. Described subset: FACS-sorted CD8+CD4-CCR7+CD45RA+ naive T cells. The rearrangement links TRBV30 to TRBJ1-5; D possibly corresponds to TRBD1 (5 bases). This receptor was identified in a human donor in good health. Some libraries in this study had Jurkat cell RNA spiked in. The CDR3 reads CAWSSGMVGSRIRQPQHF. CDR3 DNA sequence: TGTGCCTGGAGTTCAGGGATGGTCGGATCGAGAATACGTCAGCCCCAGCATTTT.